What follows are 18 T cell receptor beta chains derived from one specimen sequenced in a study of CD8 T cells in Susac syndrome. With random hexamers, about 0.45 to 1 ug RNA was reverse transcribed. Each CDR3 protein gets one entry after TCRdb re-called the immunoSEQ multiplex PCR reads with MiXCR. This table has 80,000 or so distinct CDR3 sequences, about 92% appearing once. The sample comprised CD4+ T cells from PBMCs. The receptors originated from a human donor with Susac syndrome.

The chain employs TRBV5-1 and TRBJ1-1; D is undetermined. The germline V gene encodes CDR1 SGHRS and CDR2 YFSETQ. CDR3 size: 15 residues. The V end lost 4 bases, the J end lost 4 bases, and 17 bases lay between the germline ends. DNA of the CDR3: TGCGCCAGCAGCGACCCATCCGAAGGTGGCACTGAAGCTTTCTTT. It yields the protein CASSDPSEGGTEAFF.

V gene TRBV14 combines with J gene TRBJ2-7; D is perhaps TRBD2 (5 bases). The germline V gene encodes CDR1 SGHDN and CDR2 FVKESK. The CDR3 is 14 residues long. The germline V and J ends were trimmed by 1 base and 4 bases, with 11 bases remaining between them. CDR3 DNA: TGTGCCAGCAGCCAAGCTGGGAGACGTTACGAGCAGTACTTC. It is translated as CASSQAGRRYEQYF.

Notes on this clonotype: One end of the junction varies from germline; a read error may be responsible. This chain joins TRBV7-9 and TRBJ2-7, with D possibly TRBD2 on 6 matching bases. Germline V lookup: CDR1 SEHNR, CDR2 FQNEAQ (reference sequence). This CDR3 comprises 14 residues. The CDR3 DNA reads as TGTGCCACCAGCTCCATATCGGGACTCTACGAGCAGTACTTC. Translating it yields CATSSISGLYEQYF.

This chain links TRBV3-1 with TRBJ2-6; TRBD1 agrees at 8 bases. V was clipped by 1 base and J by 0 bases; unmatched bases: 8. Germline V gene data show CDR1 as LGHDT and CDR2 as YNNKEL (reference sequence). The CDR3 covers 19 residues. CDR3 in amino acids: CASSQGQGQANSGANVLTF. The CDR3 DNA follows: TGTGCCAGCAGCCAAGGTCAGGGACAGGCAAACTCTGGGGCCAACGTCCTGACTTTC.

The chain uses TRBV28 and TRBJ2-5; D ambiguous. This CDR3 comprises 13 residues. V was cut by 1 base and J by 1 base, with 4 bases left in between. Germline V gene sequence: CDR1 MDHEN, CDR2 SYDVKM. The CDR3 loop reads CASSLYSQETQYF. DNA for the CDR3: TGTGCCAGCAGTTTATACAGCCAAGAGACCCAGTACTTC.

V and J are TRBV7-9 and TRBJ1-5; D is possibly TRBD1 (5 bases). There are 14 residues in the CDR3. CDR1 is SEHNR and CDR2 is FQNEAQ in the germline V gene (reference sequence). V was trimmed by 0 bases and J by 4 bases, leaving 7 bases between them. The CDR3 bases are TGTGCCAGCAGCTTAGCGGGACTAAATCAGCCCCAGCATTTT. It codes for CASSLAGLNQPQHF.

V is TRBV27 and J is TRBJ1-5; perhaps TRBD1 as D (6 bases). The CDR3 runs to 14 residues. Trimming took off 5 bases at V and 4 bases at J, with 12 bases between the two ends. From germline, CDR1 is MNHEY and CDR2 SMNVEV (reference sequence). The CDR3 protein is CASSLGTLNQPQHF. The CDR3 coding sequence is TGTGCCAGCAGTCTCGGGACACTTAATCAGCCCCAGCATTTT.

This clonotype was picked up one time. The CDR3 sequence is CATSRGGGANQPQHF. CDR3 DNA sequence: TGTGCCACCAGCAGAGGTGGGGGTGCCAATCAGCCCCAGCATTTT. The V and J genes are TRBV15 and TRBJ1-5; a possible D gene is TRBD1 (5 bases). Germline assignment: CDR1 LNHNV and CDR2 YYDKDF (reference sequence). The CDR3 consists of 15 residues. V lost 1 base and J 3 bases, leaving 10 bases between the germline ends.

The genes are TRBV20-1 and TRBJ2-2; TRBD2 is a possible D gene (6 bases). The germline V gene encodes CDR1 DFQATT and CDR2 SNEGSKA (reference sequence). Deletions cut 7 bases from V and 3 bases from J, with 18 bases between. The CDR3 runs 15 residues. CDR3 region: CSVPAGIGYTGELFF. CDR3 coding DNA: TGCAGTGTCCCCGCGGGAATTGGTTACACCGGGGAGCTGTTTTTT.

In its sample, this clonotype was seen once. The chain couples TRBV12-3 or TRBV12-4 to TRBJ2-5, with 9 nucleotides matching TRBD2. The V segment lost 8 bases and the J segment 1 base; nucleotides outside the gene matches: 8. This CDR3 has 15 amino acids. The CDR3 spells CASSRGTSFQETQYF. The CDR3, as DNA: TGTGCCAGCTCCCGAGGGACTAGCTTCCAAGAGACCCAGTACTTC.

This chain uses TRBV6-1 with TRBJ1-5; the D gene is possibly TRBD1 (6 bases). Trimming removed 10 bases from V and 6 bases from J, with 16 bases in between. In germline, CDR1 is MNHNS, CDR2 SASEGT. The length of the CDR3 is 13 residues. The CDR3 region has the DNA TGTGCCACCCGACAGGCTTCGGGTCAGCCCCAGCATTTT. Translated, it gives CATRQASGQPQHF.

This chain uses TRBV11-1 with TRBJ2-7; no reliable D call. Trimming cost V 5 bases and J 7 bases, with 18 bases left between them. CDR3 length: 14 residues. Germline CDR1 is SGHAT and CDR2 is FQDESV (reference sequence). The CDR3 sequence is CASSPERFSREQYF. The CDR3 DNA sequence: TGTGCCAGCAGCCCAGAGAGGTTTTCTCGGGAGCAGTACTTC.

The chain combines TRBV20-1 with TRBJ2-7; the match to TRBD1 covers 9 bases. The CDR3 length is 12 residues. The V gene's germline CDR1 is DFQATT and CDR2 SNEGSKA (reference sequence). DNA for the CDR3: TGCTCCGGCGGGACAGGGTTAAACGAGCAGTACTTC. Protein: CSGGTGLNEQYF.

This clonotype was recorded only once. The chain carries TRBV6-7 and TRBJ1-3, with a tentative D call TRBD1 (6 bases). TRBV6-7 is classed as an ORF, of uncertain function. This CDR3 is 14 amino acids long. V gave up 4 bases and J gave up 3 bases, with 10 bases separating them. The CDR3 DNA sequence: TGTGCCAGCAGTTCACAGGGTGATGGAAACACCATATATTTT. Translated: CASSSQGDGNTIYF.

The gene calls are TRBV6-6 and TRBJ2-7; D is uncertain. Germline assignment: CDR1 MNHNY and CDR2 SVGAGI (reference sequence). The CDR3 length is 11 residues. Trimming removed 0 bases from V and 7 bases from J, with 4 bases in between. CDR3: CASSYSWEQYF. CDR3 coding DNA: TGTGCCAGCAGTTACTCGTGGGAGCAGTACTTC.

V is TRBV12-3 or TRBV12-4 and J is TRBJ1-2, with a possible D match to TRBD1 (5 bases). V was trimmed by 6 bases and J by 2 bases, leaving 13 bases between them. This CDR3 is built from 14 residues. CDR3 DNA sequence: TGTGCCAGCAGGGAACAGGCGCGCAACTATGGCTACACCTTC. Its translation: CASREQARNYGYTF.

The gene calls are TRBV3-1 and TRBJ1-3; D gene uncertain. Deletions cut 6 bases from V and 0 bases from J, with 9 bases between. Germline V gene sequence: CDR1 LGHDT, CDR2 YNNKEL (reference sequence). The CDR3 is made up of 14 amino acids. The CDR3: CASRKLGSGNTIYF. The CDR3 DNA reads TGTGCCAGCAGGAAACTGGGCTCTGGAAACACCATATATTTT.

The V gene is TRBV5-1, the J gene TRBJ2-1, with a tentative D call TRBD1 (6 bases). V lost 4 bases and J lost 5, with 19 bases in between. Germline assignment: CDR1 SGHRS and CDR2 YFSETQ. This CDR3 has 16 amino acids. The CDR3 reads CASSGTGIVRNNEQFF. CDR3 coding DNA: TGCGCCAGCAGCGGAACAGGGATTGTACGAAACAATGAGCAGTTCTTC.